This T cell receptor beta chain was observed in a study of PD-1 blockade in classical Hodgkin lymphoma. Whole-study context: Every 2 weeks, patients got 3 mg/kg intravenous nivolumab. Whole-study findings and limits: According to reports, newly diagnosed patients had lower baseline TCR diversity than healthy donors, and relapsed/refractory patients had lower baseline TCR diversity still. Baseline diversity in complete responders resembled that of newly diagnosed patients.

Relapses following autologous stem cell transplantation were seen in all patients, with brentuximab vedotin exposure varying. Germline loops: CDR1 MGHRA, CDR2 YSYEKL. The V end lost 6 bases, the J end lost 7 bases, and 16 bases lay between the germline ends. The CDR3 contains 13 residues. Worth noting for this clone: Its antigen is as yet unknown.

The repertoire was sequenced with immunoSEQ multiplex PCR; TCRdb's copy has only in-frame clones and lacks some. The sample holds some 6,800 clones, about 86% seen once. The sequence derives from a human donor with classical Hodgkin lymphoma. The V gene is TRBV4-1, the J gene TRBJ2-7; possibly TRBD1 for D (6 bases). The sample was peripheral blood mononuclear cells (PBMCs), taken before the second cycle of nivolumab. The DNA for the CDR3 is TGCGCCAGCAGTCGGACAGTAGTGGGTGAGCAGTACGTC. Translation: CASSRTVVGEQYV.